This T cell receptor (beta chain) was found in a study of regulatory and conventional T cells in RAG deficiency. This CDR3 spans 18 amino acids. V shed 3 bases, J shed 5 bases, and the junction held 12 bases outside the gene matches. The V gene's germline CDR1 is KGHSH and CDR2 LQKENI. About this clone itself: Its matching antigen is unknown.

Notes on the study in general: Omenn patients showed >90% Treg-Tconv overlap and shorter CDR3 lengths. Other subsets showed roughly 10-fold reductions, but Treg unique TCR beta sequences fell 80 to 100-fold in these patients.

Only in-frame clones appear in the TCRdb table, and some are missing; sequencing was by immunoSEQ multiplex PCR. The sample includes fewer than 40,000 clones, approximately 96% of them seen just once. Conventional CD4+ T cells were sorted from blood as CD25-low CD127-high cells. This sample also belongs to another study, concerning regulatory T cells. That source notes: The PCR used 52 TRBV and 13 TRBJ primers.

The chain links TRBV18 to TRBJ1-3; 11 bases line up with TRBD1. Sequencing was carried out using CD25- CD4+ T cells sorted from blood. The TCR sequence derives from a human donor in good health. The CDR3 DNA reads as TGTGCCAGCTCACCGTTGCTCCGGGACAGGGGGAACCGAAACACCATATATTTT. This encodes CASSPLLRDRGNRNTIYF.